One and the same sample provided the 3 T cell receptor beta chains below, sequenced in a study of cytomegalovirus exposure and HLA in healthy donors. PCR employed 60 Vbeta and 13 Jbeta primers. Sequenced by immunoSEQ multiplex PCR; TCRdb stores in-frame clones only, minus some. Counted here are about 150,000 clones, 77% occurring once; the ten biggest clones make up approximately 1.5%. Material for sequencing was PBMCs. These receptors all stem from a woman aged 25 to 39 in good health and CMV-seropositive.

This clone is a singleton in its sample. This chain connects TRBV20-1 to TRBJ1-1; D is possibly TRBD1 (6 bases). Deletions cut 8 bases from V and 4 bases from J, with 11 bases between. This CDR3 region has 11 residues. Germline V gene sequence: CDR1 DFQATT, CDR2 SNEGSKA (reference sequence). CDR3: CSPSGVTEAFF. In DNA form, the CDR3 reads TGCAGTCCCTCAGGGGTCACTGAAGCTTTCTTT.

This chain joins TRBV4-3 and TRBJ1-4; weak D call: TRBD1 (6 bases). This CDR3 region has 17 residues. The V end was cut by 0 bases, the J end by 4 bases, with 15 bases between. Germline CDR1 reads LGHNA; CDR2 reads YSLEER. The CDR3 is CASSQDPGQRLNEKLFF. The CDR3 region has the DNA TGCGCCAGCAGCCAAGATCCCGGACAGAGGCTTAATGAAAAACTGTTTTTT.

J is TRBJ1-2 and V is TRBV9; a weak D match, TRBD1 (5 bases). From germline, CDR1 is SGDLS and CDR2 YYNGEE. This CDR3 is built from 15 residues. Trimming stripped 3 bases from V and 4 bases from J, with 16 bases between. The CDR3 sequence is CASSAGALAGYGYTF. The CDR3 DNA sequence: TGTGCCAGCAGCGCTGGGGCCTTGGCCGGCTATGGCTACACCTTC.